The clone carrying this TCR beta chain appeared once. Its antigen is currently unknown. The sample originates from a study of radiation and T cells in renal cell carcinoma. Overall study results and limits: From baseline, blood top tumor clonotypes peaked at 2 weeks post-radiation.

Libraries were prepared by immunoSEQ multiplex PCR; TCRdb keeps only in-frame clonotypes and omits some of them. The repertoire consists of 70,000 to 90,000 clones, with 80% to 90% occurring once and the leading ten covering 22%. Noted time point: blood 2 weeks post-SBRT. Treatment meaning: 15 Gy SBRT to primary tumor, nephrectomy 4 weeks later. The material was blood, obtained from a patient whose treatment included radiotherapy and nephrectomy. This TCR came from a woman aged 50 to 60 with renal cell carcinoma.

This CDR3 is CASSFFTGGSYNEQFF. The CDR3 coding sequence is TGTGCCAGCAGCTTTTTTACGGGAGGCTCCTACAATGAGCAGTTCTTC. The rearrangement uses TRBV5-4 and TRBJ2-1, with 7 bases identical to TRBD2. The length of the CDR3 is 16 residues. Germline assignment: CDR1 SGHNT and CDR2 YYREEE (reference sequence). The ends lost 2 bases at V and 0 bases at J; junction bases unmatched: 5. Full variable domain (outside the CDR3, taken from reference TRBV5-4 and TRBJ2-1): ETGVTQSPTHLIKTRGQQVTLRCSSQSGHNTVSWYQQALGQGPQFIFQYYREEENGRGNFPPRFSGLQFPNYSSELNVNALELDDSALYLCASSFFTGGSYNEQFFGPGTRLTVL.